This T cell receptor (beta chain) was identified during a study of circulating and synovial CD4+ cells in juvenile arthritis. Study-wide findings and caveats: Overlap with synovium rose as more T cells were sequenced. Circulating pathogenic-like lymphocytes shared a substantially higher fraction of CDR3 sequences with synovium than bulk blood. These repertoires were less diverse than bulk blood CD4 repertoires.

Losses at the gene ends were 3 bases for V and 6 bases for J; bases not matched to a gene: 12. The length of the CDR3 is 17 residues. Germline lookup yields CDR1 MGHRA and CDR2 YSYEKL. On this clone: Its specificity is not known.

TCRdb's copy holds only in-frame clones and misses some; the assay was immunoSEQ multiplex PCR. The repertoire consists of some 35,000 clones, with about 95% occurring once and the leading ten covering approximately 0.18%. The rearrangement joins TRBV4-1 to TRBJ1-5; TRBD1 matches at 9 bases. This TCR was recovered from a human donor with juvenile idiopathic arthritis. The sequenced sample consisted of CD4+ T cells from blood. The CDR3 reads CASSHHLRQGEGQPQHF. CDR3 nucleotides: TGCGCCAGCAGCCATCATCTGCGACAGGGGGAGGGTCAGCCCCAGCATTTT.